The next 27 T cell receptor beta chains were all read from a single sample in a study of blood T cell repertoires in COVID-19. Sequencing was performed with immunoSEQ multiplex PCR; in TCRdb, only in-frame clones are kept and a portion is missing. The sample consists of roughly 120,000 clones, 86% of them appearing once. Material for sequencing was peripheral blood. Receptor source: a man aged 40-49 years with acute or convalescent COVID-19.

The J gene is TRBJ2-7, the V gene TRBV19, with unresolved D. V shed 0 bases and J shed 6 bases, with 15 bases lying between them. The CDR3 length is 15 residues. The germline CDR1 and CDR2 sequences are LNHDA and SQIVND (reference sequence). The CDR3 is CASSIDQGSSLEQYF. The CDR3, as DNA: TGTGCCAGTAGTATAGATCAAGGTAGCTCCCTCGAGCAGTACTTC.

The CDR3 region is CASSYLRGGNSPLHF. DNA for the CDR3: TGTGCCAGCAGCTACTTGAGGGGAGGTAATTCACCCCTCCACTTT. This chain uses TRBV3-1 (or the pseudogene TRBV3-2) with TRBJ1-6; maybe TRBD1 (5 bases). Germline V gene data show CDR1 as LGHDT and CDR2 as YNNKEL (reference sequence). Between the trimmed V and J ends, which lost 5 bases and 6 bases, there was a span of 14 bases. This CDR3 spans 15 amino acids.

This clone was counted ten times or more. The chain has TRBV19 and TRBJ2-7; 10 nucleotides line up with TRBD1. V lost 5 bases to trimming and J lost 6 bases; unmatched junction nucleotides: 10. CDR3 length: 15 residues. The V gene's germline CDR1 is LNHDA and CDR2 SQIVND (reference sequence). The CDR3 region is CASSPRDRGSLEQYF. CDR3 coding DNA: TGTGCCAGTAGTCCCCGGGACAGGGGCTCTCTCGAGCAGTACTTC. The entire variable domain, with the rest obtained from reference TRBV19 and TRBJ2-7, is as follows: DGGITQSPKYLFRKEGQNVTLSCEQNLNHDAMYWYRQDPGQGLRLIYYSQIVNDFQKGDIAEGYSVSREKKESFPLTVTSAQKNPTAFYLCASSPRDRGSLEQYFGPGTRLTVT.

The chain recombines TRBV9 with TRBJ2-2; 11 bases line up with TRBD2. J gave up 7 bases and V 4 bases, and 9 bases lay outside the gene matches. CDR1 SGDLS and CDR2 YYNGEE come from the germline V gene. There are 16 residues in the CDR3. Written as DNA, the CDR3 is TGTGCCAGCAGCCCTGGACTAGCGGGTTCTGACGGGGAGCTGTTTTTT. The encoded protein is CASSPGLAGSDGELFF.

The rearrangement joins TRBV10-3 to TRBJ1-5, with D unresolved. The CDR3 sequence is 15 residues long. V was pared by 6 bases and J by 4 bases, with 16 bases between. CDR1 and CDR2 (germline): ENHRY, SYGVKD. The CDR3 sequence is CAISPDGGGNQPQHF. The CDR3 DNA reads as TGTGCCATCAGCCCGGACGGAGGAGGTAATCAGCCCCAGCATTTT.

V and J are TRBV19 and TRBJ2-1; D uncertain. The V end was cut by 6 bases, the J end by 6 bases, with 6 bases between. The germline V gene encodes CDR1 LNHDA and CDR2 SQIVND (reference sequence). This CDR3 comprises 11 residues. The DNA for the CDR3 is TGTGCCAGTAGCACCAGCAATGAGCAGTTCTTC. Amino acids: CASSTSNEQFF. The full variable domain, completed using reference TRBV19 and TRBJ2-1, is DGGITQSPKYLFRKEGQNVTLSCEQNLNHDAMYWYRQDPGQGLRLIYYSQIVNDFQKGDIAEGYSVSREKKESFPLTVTSAQKNPTAFYLCASSTSNEQFFGPGTRLTVL.

This sequence joins TRBV11-3 and TRBJ2-1, with a weak D call TRBD2 (7 bases). Looked up from germline, CDR1 is SGHNT and CDR2 is YENEEA. This CDR3 is 16 amino acids long. V lost 5 bases and J 1 base, leaving 15 bases between the germline ends. CDR3 amino acids: CASSPHGGLSYNEQFF. The CDR3 nucleotides read TGTGCCAGCAGCCCCCACGGGGGGCTGTCCTACAATGAGCAGTTCTTC.

In this sample, this clone turned up a few times. The chain is built from TRBV27 and TRBJ1-5, with D maybe TRBD1 (6 bases). Germline CDR1 MNHEY, CDR2 SMNVEV (reference sequence). The CDR3 contains 14 residues. V lost 6 bases to trimming and J lost 4 bases, with 13 bases between them. The CDR3 nucleotides read TGTGCCAGCAGGTCTGGGGGCTGGAATCAGCCCCAGCATTTT. It translates to CASRSGGWNQPQHF.

The chain links TRBV5-4 to TRBJ2-3, with D maybe TRBD2 (5 bases). Germline values: CDR1 SGHNT, CDR2 YYREEE (reference sequence). V shed 0 bases and J shed 0 bases, with 8 bases lying between them. This CDR3 spans 15 amino acids. As DNA, the CDR3 is TGTGCCAGCAGCTTGGATGGAGGAAGCACAGATACGCAGTATTTT. Its protein is CASSLDGGSTDTQYF. Complete variable domain (other parts from reference TRBV5-4 and TRBJ2-3): ETGVTQSPTHLIKTRGQQVTLRCSSQSGHNTVSWYQQALGQGPQFIFQYYREEENGRGNFPPRFSGLQFPNYSSELNVNALELDDSALYLCASSLDGGSTDTQYFGPGTRLTVL.

The CDR3 sequence: CSVEGGWDRDNTGELFF. Here the CDR3 DNA reads TGCAGCGTTGAGGGGGGTTGGGACAGGGATAACACCGGGGAGCTGTTTTTT. The V and J genes are TRBV29-1 and TRBJ2-2; TRBD1 matches at 9 bases. The V gene end was trimmed by 3 bases and the J gene end by 2 bases; junction bases not matched to a gene: 10. Germline CDR1 and CDR2: SQVTM and ANQGSEA. The CDR3 extends over 17 amino acids.

This chain uses TRBV3-1 (or the pseudogene TRBV3-2) with TRBJ2-7; 9 positions match TRBD2. The trim removed 2 bases at V and 6 bases at J, leaving 11 bases unmatched. The CDR3 totals 16 residues. Looked up from germline, CDR1 is LGHDT and CDR2 is YNNKEL (reference sequence). The CDR3 is CASSQSELSGRSEQYF. The CDR3 DNA is TGTGCCAGCAGCCAATCAGAACTTAGCGGGAGAAGCGAGCAGTACTTC.

The chain recombines TRBV27 with TRBJ1-1, with D perhaps TRBD1 (5 bases). V was trimmed by 6 bases and J by 1 base, leaving 9 bases between them. This CDR3 is 13 amino acids long. The germline V gene encodes CDR1 MNHEY and CDR2 SMNVEV (reference sequence). This CDR3 is CASSVGQNTEAFF. CDR3 DNA sequence: TGTGCCAGCAGCGTAGGACAGAACACTGAAGCTTTCTTT.

The gene calls are TRBV21-1 and TRBJ1-3; the D call in the table, TRBD1, was not verified against the DNA. TRBV21-1 is shown as a pseudogene. CDR3 size: 18 residues. CDR3: CASSKNTGGPLVGNTIYF. As DNA, the CDR3 is TGTGCCAGCAGCAAAAATACAGGGGGCCCTCTCGTTGGAAACACCATATATTTT.

The chain joins TRBV5-1 to TRBJ2-5; 12 bases align to TRBD2. Germline CDR1 SGHRS, CDR2 YFSETQ. Unmatched junction bases numbered 5, after V lost 6 bases and J lost 2 bases. CDR3 length: 15 amino acids. CDR3 in DNA: TGCGCCAGCAACCCACTAGCGGGAGGTCAAGAGACCCAGTACTTC. Its protein product is CASNPLAGGQETQYF.

The chain links TRBV19 to TRBJ1-2; D ambiguous. Germline V gene data show CDR1 as LNHDA and CDR2 as SQIVND (reference sequence). Trimming pared 3 bases from V and 1 base from J, leaving 15 bases between. This CDR3 spans 16 amino acids. CDR3 coding DNA: TGTGCCAGTAGTATTATGGGGAGCATAAATAACTATGGCTACACCTTC. Encoded protein: CASSIMGSINNYGYTF.

This clone was picked up one time. The CDR3: CASSLSWRSNTEAFF. Written as DNA, the CDR3 is TGTGCCAGCAGCTTAAGTTGGCGGTCGAACACTGAAGCTTTCTTT. The V call is TRBV7-9, the J call TRBJ1-1; D remains unclear. This CDR3 is 15 amino acids long. Trimming cost V 2 bases and J 1 base, with 11 bases left between them. Germline lookup yields CDR1 SEHNR and CDR2 FQNEAQ (reference sequence). Based on the CDR3 plus reference TRBV7-9 and TRBJ1-1, the full variable domain is DTGVSQNPRHKITKRGQNVTFRCDPISEHNRLYWYRQTLGQGPEFLTYFQNEAQLEKSRLLSDRFSAERPKGSFSTLEIQRTEQGDSAMYLCASSLSWRSNTEAFFGQGTRLTVV.

The chain is built from TRBV2 and TRBJ2-5, with 12 bases matching TRBD2. Germline CDR1 is SNHLY and CDR2 is FYNNEI. Trimming cost V 0 bases and J 0 bases; bases outside gene matches: 2. The CDR3 consists of 17 residues. The CDR3 coding sequence is TGTGCCAGCAGTGAAGCTACTAGCGGGGGGTACCAAGAGACCCAGTACTTC. This encodes CASSEATSGGYQETQYF.

The gene calls are TRBV5-4 and TRBJ2-2; D gene uncertain. This CDR3 is built from 13 residues. Germline assignment: CDR1 SGHNT and CDR2 YYREEE (reference sequence). With 0 bases removed from V and 7 bases from J, the gap between germline ends came to 7 bases. CDR3 residues: CASSLDSIGELFF. In DNA form, the CDR3 reads TGTGCCAGCAGCTTGGATTCTATCGGGGAGCTGTTTTTT.

This clone turned up a few times. The chain joins TRBV15 to TRBJ1-6; D perhaps matches TRBD1 (5 bases). From germline, CDR1 is LNHNV and CDR2 YYDKDF (reference sequence). The germline V and J ends were trimmed by 0 bases and 9 bases, with 12 bases remaining between them. This CDR3 is built from 15 residues. The CDR3, as DNA: TGTGCCACCAGCAGAGATCTGACAGTTGGTTCACCCCTCCACTTT. Its protein product is CATSRDLTVGSPLHF.

The V and J genes are TRBV6-1 and TRBJ1-2; D is perhaps TRBD1 (6 bases). Germline values: CDR1 MNHNS, CDR2 SASEGT. The length of the CDR3 is 15 residues. V was cut by 0 bases and J by 4 bases, with 12 bases left in between. CDR3 in DNA: TGTGCCAGCAGTGAAGCGTGGACAGACACCTATGGCTACACCTTC. Translation: CASSEAWTDTYGYTF.

This chain joins TRBV11-2 and TRBJ1-1; D gene ambiguous. The CDR3 has 12 residues. V was shortened by 5 bases and J by 4 bases, with 8 bases between the two germline ends. CDR1 is SGHAT, CDR2 FQNNGV, per germline. The CDR3 DNA sequence: TGTGCCAGCAGCCTCGTCGTCACTGAAGCTTTCTTT. Its translation is CASSLVVTEAFF.

In its sample, this clone was seen once. This rearrangement joins TRBV19 to TRBJ2-1, with 10 bases that match TRBD1. J lost 8 bases, V lost 10 bases, and 14 bases had no gene match. The CDR3 totals 15 residues. Germline-derived CDR1 and CDR2 are LNHDA and SQIVND (reference sequence). The CDR3 DNA follows: TGTGCCACCCAAGCCCCGGGACAGGGGAGGGATGAGCAGTTCTTC. Translated, it gives CATQAPGQGRDEQFF. Using reference TRBV19 and TRBJ2-1 for the parts outside the CDR3, the full variable domain is DGGITQSPKYLFRKEGQNVTLSCEQNLNHDAMYWYRQDPGQGLRLIYYSQIVNDFQKGDIAEGYSVSREKKESFPLTVTSAQKNPTAFYLCATQAPGQGRDEQFFGPGTRLTVL.

This chain joins TRBV12-5 and TRBJ2-1; 8 positions agree with TRBD2. The CDR3 contains 17 residues. The ends lost 4 bases at V and 1 base at J; junction bases unmatched: 9. The germline gives CDR1 LGHNT, CDR2 FRNRAP. The CDR3 is CASGSLAGYRSYNEQFF. The CDR3, as DNA: TGTGCTAGTGGTTCCCTAGCGGGCTACCGATCCTACAATGAGCAGTTCTTC.

The rearrangement uses TRBV5-5 and TRBJ1-3, with TRBD1 identical over 7 bases. The junction had 5 bases not matched to a gene; V was cut back by 4 bases and J by 4 bases. Germline V gene sequence: CDR1 SGHKS, CDR2 YYEKEE (reference sequence). The CDR3 consists of 14 residues. This chain's CDR3 is CASSDRVDGNTIYF. CDR3 DNA sequence: TGTGCCAGCAGCGACAGGGTGGACGGAAACACCATATATTTT.

This rearrangement joins TRBV15 to TRBJ2-1; weak D call: TRBD2 (6 bases). V lost 0 bases to trimming and J lost 7 bases, with 16 bases between them. Germline CDR1 reads LNHNV; CDR2 reads YYDKDF (reference sequence). The CDR3 has 16 amino acids. The chain's CDR3 is CATSRDPSPGRNEQFF. The CDR3 region has the DNA TGTGCCACCAGCAGAGATCCTAGCCCGGGGAGGAATGAGCAGTTCTTC.

The rearrangement uses TRBV30 and TRBJ1-4, with D perhaps matching TRBD1 (6 bases). Germline CDR1 GTSNPN, CDR2 SVGIG (reference sequence). With 7 bases removed from V and 5 bases from J, the gap between germline ends came to 20 bases. This CDR3 has 15 residues. CDR3 sequence reads: CALQSTGGRNEKLFF. Written as DNA, the CDR3 is TGTGCCTTACAATCAACGGGGGGCCGAAATGAAAAACTGTTTTTT.

The V and J genes are TRBV6-6 and TRBJ1-5; D is perhaps TRBD1 (5 bases). The V and J ends lost 1 base and 4 bases respectively, with 8 bases between them. The length of the CDR3 is 14 residues. Germline-derived CDR1 and CDR2 are MNHNY and SVGAGI (reference sequence). The CDR3 loop is CASSYLGGNQPQHF. The CDR3 coding sequence is TGTGCCAGCAGTTACTTGGGGGGAAATCAGCCCCAGCATTTT.